This T cell receptor (beta chain) was identified in a study of pediatric ulcerative colitis. General study points: A couple of rectal clonotypes were found only in ulcerative colitis patients, all of them.

One to two pinch biopsies were taken from the rectum during colonoscopy. Controls had colonoscopy for suspected IBD, with normal endoscopy and no IBD the following year. The CDR3 extends over 13 amino acids. V lost 4 bases, J lost 4 bases, and 0 bases stayed unmatched. Germline loops: CDR1 ENHRY, CDR2 SYGVKD. As regards this clone: Its specificity is unknown.

The assay was run at survey level. Repertoires were generated with immunoSEQ multiplex PCR, while TCRdb's copy carries only in-frame clones and drops some. This table holds some 10,000 clones, roughly 80% found once. The V gene is TRBV10-3, the J gene TRBJ2-7; 11 bases fit TRBD2. Source material: gut tissue. This sequence originates from a girl between 10 and 17 years old who was a control in a study of pediatric ulcerative colitis. For the CDR3, the DNA is TGTGCCATCAGTGGGACTAGCGGGTACGAGCAGTACTTC. It translates to CAISGTSGYEQYF.